This T cell receptor beta chain was documented in a study of metastatic and nonmetastatic thyroid tumors. As for the study in general: Across blood and tumor or nodule tissue, repertoires from malignant and benign thyroid patients were compared with one another.

Source study methods: Variation in CDR3 across clinicopathological groups served as the basis for constructing a distant-metastasis classifier in papillary thyroid cancer. From the PCR reads, TCRdb re-called clones with MiXCR. These V and J calls originate from TCRdb's pipeline instead of the authors' own analysis. Here the sample spans thousands of clones, about a third being singletons. Not a single patient had been given any form of treatment at any point before undergoing thyroid surgery. Study-level findings and limits: Malignant thyroid tumors reportedly exceeded benign nodules significantly in TCR beta diversity, with the difference appearing in blood and tumor.

CDR1 DFQATT and CDR2 SNEGSKA come from the germline V gene (reference sequence). This CDR3 region has 13 residues. Unmatched junction bases numbered 3, after V lost 0 bases and J lost 6 bases. Worth noting for this clone: Its cognate antigen is unknown.

The chain recombines TRBV20-1 with TRBJ2-3, with 7 positions matching TRBD1. Material for sequencing was adjacent normal tissue. The clonotype was recovered from a female donor with papillary thyroid cancer or a benign thyroid nodule (not recorded which). Some clones in this sample may be carry-over from other donors' samples. The CDR3 nucleotides are TGCAGTGCTAGAGATGTACAGGGGGATACGCAGTATTTT. It encodes CSARDVQGDTQYF.